The rows below give T cell receptor beta chains drawn from one sample of a study of cytomegalovirus exposure and HLA in healthy donors. Sequenced by immunoSEQ multiplex PCR; TCRdb stores in-frame clones only, minus some. The sample consists of about 64,000 clones, over 75% of them appearing once. The specimen was PBMCs. Receptors were obtained from a female donor in good health and CMV-seronegative. The CDR3 runs from the conserved cysteine through the conserved F or W. Each record gives: clone size, D gene, V gene, J gene, CDR3 protein, CDR3 DNA. The D gene is left open where the match is weak. Clone size is given for some rows only: seen once, a few or many times, or a class if the clone is expanded.

abundance: NA; d_gene: NA; v_gene: TRBV28; j_gene: TRBJ2-7; CDR3aa: CASRLPPLMPYF; CDR3nt: TGTGCCAGCAGACTTCCTCCCCTTATGCCGTACTTC
abundance: NA; d_gene: NA; v_gene: TRBV27; j_gene: TRBJ2-1; CDR3aa: CASSLLTGSSYNEQFF; CDR3nt: TGTGCCAGCAGCCTCCTGACAGGAAGCTCCTACAATGAGCAGTTCTTC
abundance: NA; d_gene: TRBD2; v_gene: TRBV2; j_gene: TRBJ2-3; CDR3aa: CASSETSGYTDTQYF; CDR3nt: TGTGCCAGCAGTGAAACTAGCGGTTACACAGATACGCAGTATTTT
abundance: NA; d_gene: NA; v_gene: TRBV5-1; j_gene: TRBJ1-1; CDR3aa: CASRFNTNTEAFF; CDR3nt: TGCGCCAGCAGGTTCAACACGAACACTGAAGCTTTCTTT
abundance: NA; d_gene: NA; v_gene: TRBV10-3; j_gene: TRBJ1-1; CDR3aa: CAIAETQGEVFF; CDR3nt: TGTGCCATCGCCGAGACACAGGGAGAGGTTTTCTTT
abundance: NA; d_gene: NA; v_gene: TRBV5-8; j_gene: TRBJ1-4; CDR3aa: CASSFHQGMGTNEKLFF; CDR3nt: TGTGCTAGCAGCTTTCATCAGGGGATGGGTACTAATGAAAAACTGTTTTTT
abundance: NA; d_gene: TRBD1; v_gene: TRBV4-2; j_gene: TRBJ2-1; CDR3aa: CASSHQLGTGGSYNEQFF; CDR3nt: TGTGCCAGCAGCCACCAGTTAGGGACAGGGGGGTCCTACAATGAGCAGTTCTTC
abundance: NA; d_gene: TRBD1; v_gene: TRBV7-6; j_gene: TRBJ2-2; CDR3aa: CASSETGVGTGELFF; CDR3nt: TGTGCCAGCAGCGAGACAGGGGTAGGCACCGGGGAGCTGTTTTTT
abundance: NA; d_gene: NA; v_gene: TRBV9; j_gene: TRBJ2-7; CDR3aa: CASSVGTPPYEQYF; CDR3nt: TGTGCCAGCAGCGTAGGGACTCCGCCTTACGAGCAGTACTTC
abundance: NA; d_gene: TRBD1; v_gene: TRBV7-9; j_gene: TRBJ2-7; CDR3aa: CASSFWDRSYKQYF; CDR3nt: TGTGCCAGCAGCTTCTGGGACAGGAGCTACAAGCAGTACTTC
abundance: NA; d_gene: TRBD2; v_gene: TRBV2; j_gene: TRBJ2-3; CDR3aa: CASSLAGVSTDTQYF; CDR3nt: TGTGCCAGCAGTCTAGCGGGGGTAAGCACAGATACGCAGTATTTT
abundance: few; d_gene: TRBD2; v_gene: TRBV6-4; j_gene: TRBJ2-2; CDR3aa: CASSGTSGNTGELFF; CDR3nt: TGTGCCAGCAGTGGGACTAGCGGGAACACCGGGGAGCTGTTTTTT
abundance: NA; d_gene: NA; v_gene: TRBV9; j_gene: TRBJ2-7; CDR3aa: CASSVGGDDYEQYF; CDR3nt: TGTGCCAGCAGCGTAGGCGGGGATGATTACGAGCAGTACTTC
abundance: NA; d_gene: NA; v_gene: TRBV28; j_gene: TRBJ1-1; CDR3aa: CASSLYRTEAFF; CDR3nt: TGTGCCAGCAGTTTATATCGGACTGAAGCTTTCTTT
abundance: NA; d_gene: TRBD2; v_gene: TRBV5-4; j_gene: TRBJ2-1; CDR3aa: CASSLARTSGAYNEQFF; CDR3nt: TGTGCCAGCAGCTTGGCCAGGACTAGCGGGGCCTACAATGAGCAGTTCTTC
abundance: few; d_gene: TRBD1; v_gene: TRBV11-2; j_gene: TRBJ2-7; CDR3aa: CASSLGSFGDRRSYEQYF; CDR3nt: TGTGCCAGCAGCTTAGGATCCTTCGGGGACAGGCGATCCTACGAGCAGTACTTC
abundance: few; d_gene: TRBD1; v_gene: TRBV19; j_gene: TRBJ1-6; CDR3aa: CASSITGADSPLHF; CDR3nt: TGTGCCAGTAGCATCACAGGGGCGGATTCACCCCTCCACTTT
abundance: NA; d_gene: TRBD1; v_gene: TRBV27; j_gene: TRBJ2-2; CDR3aa: CASSFGQGVTGELFF; CDR3nt: TGTGCCAGCAGTTTTGGACAGGGGGTCACCGGGGAGCTGTTTTTT
abundance: NA; d_gene: NA; v_gene: TRBV7-9; j_gene: TRBJ1-1; CDR3aa: CASSLEGVDTEAFF; CDR3nt: TGTGCCAGCAGCTTAGAGGGGGTAGACACTGAAGCTTTCTTT
abundance: few; d_gene: NA; v_gene: TRBV4-2; j_gene: TRBJ1-1; CDR3aa: CASSQDGVNTEAFF; CDR3nt: TGTGCCAGCAGCCAAGACGGGGTGAACACTGAAGCTTTCTTT
abundance: NA; d_gene: NA; v_gene: TRBV29-1; j_gene: TRBJ1-2; CDR3aa: CSGGEEYGYTF; CDR3nt: TGCAGCGGGGGAGAGGAGTATGGCTACACCTTC
abundance: NA; d_gene: NA; v_gene: TRBV18; j_gene: TRBJ2-3; CDR3aa: CASSPPFSTDTQYF; CDR3nt: TGTGCCAGCTCACCACCCTTCTCCACAGATACGCAGTATTTT
abundance: NA; d_gene: NA; v_gene: TRBV11-3; j_gene: TRBJ2-7; CDR3aa: CASSLLGGYEQYF; CDR3nt: TGTGCCAGCAGCTTATTAGGGGGCTACGAGCAGTACTTC
abundance: NA; d_gene: TRBD1; v_gene: TRBV7-8; j_gene: TRBJ2-7; CDR3aa: CASSLARPGQGEQYF; CDR3nt: TGTGCCAGCAGCTTAGCGCGACCTGGACAGGGCGAGCAGTACTTC
abundance: NA; d_gene: NA; v_gene: TRBV6-5; j_gene: TRBJ2-1; CDR3aa: CASSPGLSNNEQFF; CDR3nt: TGTGCCAGCAGCCCGGGACTTTCTAACAATGAGCAGTTCTTC
abundance: few; d_gene: NA; v_gene: TRBV10-1; j_gene: TRBJ2-3; CDR3aa: CASSDLRRTDTDTQYF; CDR3nt: TGCGCCAGCAGTGACCTGAGGCGCACGGACACAGATACGCAGTATTTT